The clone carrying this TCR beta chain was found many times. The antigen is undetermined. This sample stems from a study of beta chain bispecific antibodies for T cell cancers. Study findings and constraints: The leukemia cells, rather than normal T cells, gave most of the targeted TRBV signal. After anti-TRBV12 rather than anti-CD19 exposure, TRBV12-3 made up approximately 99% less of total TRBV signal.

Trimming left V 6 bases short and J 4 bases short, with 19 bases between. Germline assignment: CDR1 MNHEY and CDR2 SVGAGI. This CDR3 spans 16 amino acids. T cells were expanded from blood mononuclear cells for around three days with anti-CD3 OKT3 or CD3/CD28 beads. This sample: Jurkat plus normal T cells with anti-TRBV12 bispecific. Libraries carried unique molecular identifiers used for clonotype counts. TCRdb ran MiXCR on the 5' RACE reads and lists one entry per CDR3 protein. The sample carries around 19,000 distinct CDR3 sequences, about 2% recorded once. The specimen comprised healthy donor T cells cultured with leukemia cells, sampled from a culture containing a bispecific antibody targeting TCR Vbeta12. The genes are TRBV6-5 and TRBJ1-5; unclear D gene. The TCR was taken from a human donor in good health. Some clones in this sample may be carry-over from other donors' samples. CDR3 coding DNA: TGTGCCAGCAGCTTATCGACCCCCCCCTCGAATCAGCCCCAGCATTTT. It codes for CASSLSTPPSNQPQHF.